A single sample is the source of the 3 T cell receptor beta chains below, sequenced in a study of blood T cells in healthy people across ages. A second PCR, run for roughly 7 to 11 cycles, used a sample-barcoded 5' primer plus a J-beta primer mix. TCRdb fed the 5' RACE reads into MiXCR, producing one record per CDR3 protein. The profile shows about 1.4 million distinct CDR3 sequences, approximately 63% of them singletons. The sequenced sample consisted of blood. These TCRs come from a man younger than 35 in good health.

This chain links TRBV9 with TRBJ2-3, with D unclear. This CDR3 comprises 16 residues. Germline V gene lookup returns CDR1 SGDLS and CDR2 YYNGEE. V was pared by 5 bases and J by 2 bases, with 18 bases between. The CDR3 DNA reads TGTGCCAGCAGGCCCCCAGCCCTGCGGCTCACAGATACGCAGTATTTT. It yields the protein CASRPPALRLTDTQYF.

This clonotype was recorded at least ten times. The chain uses TRBV7-8 and TRBJ2-7; maybe TRBD2 (6 bases). Germline lookup yields CDR1 SGHVS and CDR2 FQNEAQ. V was shortened by 0 bases and J by 3 bases, with 15 bases between the two germline ends. The CDR3 is 16 residues long. The CDR3 bases are TGTGCCAGCAGCTTAGCGGGCGGGAATCTATACTACGAGCAGTACTTC. Protein product: CASSLAGGNLYYEQYF.

This sequence joins TRBV18 and TRBJ1-2; D possibly corresponds to TRBD1 (6 bases). Germline-derived CDR1 and CDR2 are KGHSH and LQKENI. The CDR3 sequence is 15 residues long. V was pared by 2 bases and J by 2 bases, with 12 bases between. The CDR3 region has the DNA TGTGCCAGCTCACCAAATCAGGGGCGCAACTATGGCTACACCTTC. Its translation is CASSPNQGRNYGYTF.